The entry below describes one TCR beta chain. Data came from immunoSEQ multiplex PCR; TCRdb stores just in-frame clones and leaves some out. The table records about 86,000 clones, 91% of them present only once. V was pared by 5 bases and J by 6 bases, with 12 bases of the junction left unmatched. Germline CDR1 is MNHEY and CDR2 is SMNVEV (reference sequence). CDR3 length: 17 amino acids. This sample was taken from a study of T cell changes during pregnancy in multiple sclerosis. This specimen was peripheral blood, taken in the first trimester of pregnancy. The clonotype was recovered from a female donor in good health, enrolled as a control in a pregnancy study. The gene calls are TRBV27 and TRBJ2-4; 11 bases line up with TRBD1. The CDR3 spells CASSPGQGAYRGNIQYF. In DNA form, the CDR3 reads TGTGCCAGCAGTCCCGGACAGGGGGCCTATAGGGGAAACATTCAGTACTTC.